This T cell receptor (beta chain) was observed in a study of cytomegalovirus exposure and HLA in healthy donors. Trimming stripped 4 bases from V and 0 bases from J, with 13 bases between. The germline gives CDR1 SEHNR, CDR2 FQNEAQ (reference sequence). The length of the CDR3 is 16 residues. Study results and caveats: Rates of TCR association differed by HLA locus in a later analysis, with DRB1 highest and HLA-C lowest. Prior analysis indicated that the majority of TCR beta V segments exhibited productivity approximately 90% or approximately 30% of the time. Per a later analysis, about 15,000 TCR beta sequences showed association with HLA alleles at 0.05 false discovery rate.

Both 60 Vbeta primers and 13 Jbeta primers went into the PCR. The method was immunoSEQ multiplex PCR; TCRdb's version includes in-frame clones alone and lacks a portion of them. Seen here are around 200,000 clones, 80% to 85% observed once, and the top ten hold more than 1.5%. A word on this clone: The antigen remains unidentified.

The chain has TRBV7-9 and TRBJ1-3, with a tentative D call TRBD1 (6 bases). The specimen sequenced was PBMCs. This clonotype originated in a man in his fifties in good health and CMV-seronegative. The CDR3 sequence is CASSYPVTGSGNTIYF. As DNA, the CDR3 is TGTGCCAGCAGCTACCCGGTGACAGGCTCTGGAAACACCATATATTTT.